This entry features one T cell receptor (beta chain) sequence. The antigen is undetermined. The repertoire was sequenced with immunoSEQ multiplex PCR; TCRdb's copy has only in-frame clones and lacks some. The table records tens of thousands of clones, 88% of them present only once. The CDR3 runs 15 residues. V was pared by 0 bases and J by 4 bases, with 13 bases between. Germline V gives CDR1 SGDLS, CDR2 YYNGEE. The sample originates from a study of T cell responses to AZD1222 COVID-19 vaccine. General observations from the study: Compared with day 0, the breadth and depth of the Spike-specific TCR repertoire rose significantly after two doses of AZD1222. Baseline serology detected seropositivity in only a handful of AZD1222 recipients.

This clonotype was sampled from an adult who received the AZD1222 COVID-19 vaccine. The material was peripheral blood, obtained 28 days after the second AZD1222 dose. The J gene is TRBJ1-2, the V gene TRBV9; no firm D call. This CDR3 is CASSVEANSGYGYTF. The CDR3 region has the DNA TGTGCCAGCAGCGTAGAGGCTAACTCCGGCTATGGCTACACCTTC.